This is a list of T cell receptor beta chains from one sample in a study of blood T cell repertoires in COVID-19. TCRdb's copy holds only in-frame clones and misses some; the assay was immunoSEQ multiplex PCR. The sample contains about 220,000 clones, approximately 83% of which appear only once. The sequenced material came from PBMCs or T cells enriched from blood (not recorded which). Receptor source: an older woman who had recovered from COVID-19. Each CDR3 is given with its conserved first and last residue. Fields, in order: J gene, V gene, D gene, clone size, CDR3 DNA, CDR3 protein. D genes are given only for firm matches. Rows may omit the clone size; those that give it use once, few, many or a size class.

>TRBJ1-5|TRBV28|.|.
TGTGCCAGCGCGATCGGCAATCAGCCCCAGCATTTT
CASAIGNQPQHF
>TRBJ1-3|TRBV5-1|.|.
TGCGCCAGCAGCTTATCCGGGAGCTCTGGAAACACCATATATTTT
CASSLSGSSGNTIYF
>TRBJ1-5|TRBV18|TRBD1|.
TGTGCCAGCTCAACCGGGACAGCACATCAGCCCCAGCATTTT
CASSTGTAHQPQHF
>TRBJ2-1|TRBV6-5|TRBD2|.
TGTGCCACCACTAGCGGGAGAGGGAACAATGAGCAGTTCTTC
CATTSGRGNNEQFF
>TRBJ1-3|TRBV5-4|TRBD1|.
TGTGCCAGCAGCCAAGACAGGGTCGGCACCATATATTTT
CASSQDRVGTIYF
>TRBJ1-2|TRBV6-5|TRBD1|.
TGTGCCAGCAGGGAGACAGGGGGCGATGGCTACACCTTC
CASRETGGDGYTF
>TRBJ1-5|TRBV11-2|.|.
TGTGCCAGCAGCCCGGGGAATAGCAATCAGCCCCAGCATTTT
CASSPGNSNQPQHF
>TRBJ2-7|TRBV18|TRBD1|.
TGTGCCAGCTCACCGGCGGCAGGGGGTCGCCTCGAGCAGTACTTC
CASSPAAGGRLEQYF
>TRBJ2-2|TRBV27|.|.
TGTGCCAGCAGTTTTATTAGGAACACCGGGGAGCTGTTTTTT
CASSFIRNTGELFF
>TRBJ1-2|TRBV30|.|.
TGTGCCTCCCAAGGAGGAGGAGGCTATGGCTACACCTTC
CASQGGGGYGYTF
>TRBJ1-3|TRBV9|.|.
TGTGCCAGCAGCGTAATGTACCAGGGCTCTGGAAACACCATATATTTT
CASSVMYQGSGNTIYF
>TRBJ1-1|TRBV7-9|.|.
TGTGCCAGCAGCTTAGTTCAGTCTTTGAACACTGAAGCTTTCTTT
CASSLVQSLNTEAFF
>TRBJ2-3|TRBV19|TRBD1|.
TGTGCCAGCAGGGGGCGACTTTTCACAGATACGCAGTATTTT
CASRGRLFTDTQYF
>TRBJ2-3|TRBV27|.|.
TGTGCCAGCAGTTTATATACAGGGTTCCGCCTCACAGATACGCAGTATTTT
CASSLYTGFRLTDTQYF
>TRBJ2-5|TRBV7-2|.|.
TGTGCCAGCAGCTTAGCAGGCAGGGTCGAGACCCAGTACTTC
CASSLAGRVETQYF
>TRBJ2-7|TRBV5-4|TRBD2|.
TGTGCCAGCAGCTTTATTGCTAGCGGGCCCGCCTACGAGCAGTACTTC
CASSFIASGPAYEQYF
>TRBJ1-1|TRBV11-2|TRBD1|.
TGTGCCAGCAGCTTAGCGTACAGGGGGCGTATCCGAGCTTTCTTT
CASSLAYRGRIRAFF
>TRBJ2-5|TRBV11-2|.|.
TGTGCCAGCAGCTTATCATCTACTGCACGGGAGACCCAGTACTTC
CASSLSSTARETQYF
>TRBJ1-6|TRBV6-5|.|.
TGTGCCACACGGGGGTATAATTCACCCCTCCACTTT
CATRGYNSPLHF
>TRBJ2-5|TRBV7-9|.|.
TGTGCCAGCAGCATCGGGCCCGGGAGAGAGACCCAGTACTTC
CASSIGPGRETQYF
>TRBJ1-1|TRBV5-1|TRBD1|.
TGCGCCAGCAGCTTGACAGGGGGGGTAAACACTGAAGCTTTCTTT
CASSLTGGVNTEAFF
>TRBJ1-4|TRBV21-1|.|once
TGTGCCAGCAGCAAAGGGGACAGCGACGTGGAAAAACTGTTTTTT
CASSKGDSDVEKLFF
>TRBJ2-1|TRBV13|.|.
TGTGCCAGCAATATGGGGGCCGGGGGGCACAATGAGCAGTTCTTC
CASNMGAGGHNEQFF
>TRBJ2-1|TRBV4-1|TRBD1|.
TGCGCCAGCAGCCAAATTACACGAGACAGGGGGCTATATGAGCAGTTCTTC
CASSQITRDRGLYEQFF
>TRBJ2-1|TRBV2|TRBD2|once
TGTGCCAGCAGTCCTAGCGGGCACAATGAGCAGTTCTTC
CASSPSGHNEQFF
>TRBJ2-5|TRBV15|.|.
TGTGCCACCAGCAGAGACAGGGTTGACGAGACCCAGTACTTC
CATSRDRVDETQYF
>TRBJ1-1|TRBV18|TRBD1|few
TGTGCCAGCTCACCAGGGACAGGGATGAACACTGAAGCTTTCTTT
CASSPGTGMNTEAFF
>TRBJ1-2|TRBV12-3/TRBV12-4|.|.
TGTGCCAGCAGTCCTCAGCTAGCTGGCTACACCTTC
CASSPQLAGYTF
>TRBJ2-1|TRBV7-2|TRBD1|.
TGTGCCAGCAGCTTAGCCGGACAGGATCCCGGGCAGTTCTTC
CASSLAGQDPGQFF
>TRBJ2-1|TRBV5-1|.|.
TGCGCCAGCAGCTTGGGAAGGGGAGGCAATGAGCAGTTCTTC
CASSLGRGGNEQFF
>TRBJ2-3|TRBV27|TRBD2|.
TGTGCCAGCAGCCCCCCGGCGGGGGGGCCAACAGATACGCAGTATTTT
CASSPPAGGPTDTQYF
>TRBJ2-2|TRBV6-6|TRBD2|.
TGTGCCAGCAGTTACATAGCGGGGGGAAACACCGGGGAGCTGTTTTTT
CASSYIAGGNTGELFF
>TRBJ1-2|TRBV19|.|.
TGTGCCAGTAGTATATTAGCCCAGAACGGCTACACCTTC
CASSILAQNGYTF
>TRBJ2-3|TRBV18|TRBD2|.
TGTGCCAGCTCACCAGGTAGCCTAGCGGGAGGAGATACGCAGTATTTT
CASSPGSLAGGDTQYF
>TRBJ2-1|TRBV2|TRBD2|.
TGTGCCAGCACCCTAGCGGGGGGCAATGAGCAGTTCTTC
CASTLAGGNEQFF
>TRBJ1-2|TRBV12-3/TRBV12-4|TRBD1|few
TGTGCCAGCAGTTTTCAGGGGGGCTATGGCTACACCTTC
CASSFQGGYGYTF
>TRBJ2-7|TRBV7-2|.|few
TGTGCCAGCAGCTTCCCCAGGCTCGAGCAGTACTTC
CASSFPRLEQYF
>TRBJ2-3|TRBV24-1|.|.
TGTGCCACCAGCGAGGGGGTGGGCACAGATACGCAGTATTTT
CATSEGVGTDTQYF
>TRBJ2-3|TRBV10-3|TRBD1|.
TGTGCCATCACTGAGACAGGGGGGGCAGATACGCAGTATTTT
CAITETGGADTQYF
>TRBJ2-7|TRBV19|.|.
TGTGCCAGTAGTGAGACTAGGAGCTCCTACGAGCAGTACTTC
CASSETRSSYEQYF
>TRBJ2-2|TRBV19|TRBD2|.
TGTGCCAGTAGTATCCGGTCTAGCGGGATAAGGACCGGGGAGTTGTTTTTT
CASSIRSSGIRTGELFF
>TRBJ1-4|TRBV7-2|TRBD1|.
TGTGCCAGCAGCCTAGACAGGGGGCGGGAAAAACTGTTTTTT
CASSLDRGREKLFF
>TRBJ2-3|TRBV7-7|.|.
TGTGCCAGCAGCCCCTATAGTTCCGGTAGCGATACGCAGTATTTT
CASSPYSSGSDTQYF
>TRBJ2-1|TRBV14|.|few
TGTGCCAGCAGCCAAGAAAGGCAGGGGTTCCAGTTCTTC
CASSQERQGFQFF
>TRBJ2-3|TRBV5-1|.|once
TGCGCCAGCAGCCAAGAACGGGGAGGACCTAGCACAGATACGCAGTATTTT
CASSQERGGPSTDTQYF
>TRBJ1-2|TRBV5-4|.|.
TGTGCCAGCAGCCTGGACAGAACTAACTATGGCTACACCTTC
CASSLDRTNYGYTF
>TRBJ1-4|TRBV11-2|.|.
TGCGCCAGCAGCGTTGAGGCTGGTGAAAAACTGTTTTTT
CASSVEAGEKLFF
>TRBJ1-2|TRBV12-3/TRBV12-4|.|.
TGTGCCAGCAGTCAAACAGGGTTTGGCTACACCTTC
CASSQTGFGYTF
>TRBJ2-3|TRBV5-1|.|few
TGCGCCAGCAGCTTGGTACAGCCAGGGACAGATACGCAGTATTTT
CASSLVQPGTDTQYF
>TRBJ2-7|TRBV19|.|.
TGTGCCAGTAGTATGGGTACAGTAGGGGACGAGCAGTACTTC
CASSMGTVGDEQYF
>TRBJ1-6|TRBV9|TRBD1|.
TGTGCCAGCAGCTCACGGACAGGGGATAATTCACCCCTCCACTTT
CASSSRTGDNSPLHF
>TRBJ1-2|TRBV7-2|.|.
TGTGCCAGCAGCTTAATACCTAGGGGAAACTATGGCTACACCTTC
CASSLIPRGNYGYTF
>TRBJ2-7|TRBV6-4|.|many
TGTGCCAGCAATGTCAGATCCTACGAGCAGTACTTC
CASNVRSYEQYF
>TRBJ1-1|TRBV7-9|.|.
TGTGCCAGCAGCTTAGCCACTAACACTGAAGCTTTCTTT
CASSLATNTEAFF
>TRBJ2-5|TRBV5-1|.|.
TGCGCCAGCACCTCCCGAGTGGACCAAGAGACCCAGTACTTC
CASTSRVDQETQYF
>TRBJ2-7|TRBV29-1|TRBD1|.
TGCAGCACCCGCCGGACAGGGACCTACGAGCAGTACTTC
CSTRRTGTYEQYF
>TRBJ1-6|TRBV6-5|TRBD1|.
TGTGCCAGCAGTCGACAGGGACGGAATTCACCCCTCCACTTT
CASSRQGRNSPLHF
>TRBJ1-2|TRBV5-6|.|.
TGTGCCAGCAGCTGGGGGGAGGTTACTTATGGCTACACCTTC
CASSWGEVTYGYTF
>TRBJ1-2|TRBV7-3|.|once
TGTGCCAGCAGCGATGTGTACGGGGGTAACTATGGCTACACCTTC
CASSDVYGGNYGYTF